This TCR beta chain was sequenced for a study of T cell changes during pregnancy in multiple sclerosis. The assay was immunoSEQ multiplex PCR, and TCRdb's table has in-frame clones only and misses some. The repertoire holds 75,000 to 100,000 clones, 90% seen once, with 0.7% to 0.9% in the top ten. CDR1 and CDR2 from the germline V gene are SGHRS and YFSETQ. The length of the CDR3 is 14 residues. The ends were cut back, 5 bases at V and 3 bases at J, with 14 bases in the middle. The chain is built from TRBV5-1 and TRBJ1-1; no reliable D call. The TCR sequence derives from a female donor in good health, enrolled as a control in a pregnancy study. This material consisted of peripheral blood, taken in the second trimester of pregnancy. The chain's CDR3 is CASRLLSEYTEAFF. The CDR3 bases are TGCGCCAGCAGACTTCTCTCGGAGTACACTGAAGCTTTCTTT.